This T cell receptor beta chain was observed in a study of T cell responses to AZD1222 COVID-19 vaccine. CDR1 and CDR2 (germline): MGHRA, YSYEKL. Trimming stripped 4 bases from V and 4 bases from J, with 13 bases between. The CDR3 spans 15 residues. As for this clone: What it binds is not known.

Assay: immunoSEQ multiplex PCR; the TCRdb copy retains only in-frame clones and omits some. This sample has about 56,000 clones; 80% to 90% occur once, and the top ten carry more than 12%. General observations from the study: Repertoire sampling happened only post peak T cell response. It should be noted that donors were predominantly white British and more often female, and clonal diversity was possibly underestimated. Unmutated regions of variants are reportedly targeted by nearly half of spike-specific TCRs.

The V gene is TRBV4-1, the J gene TRBJ2-2; D possibly uses TRBD1 or TRBD2 (5 bases each). The receptor's source is an adult in good health. The starting material was peripheral blood, obtained on day 0 of AZD1222 vaccination. The DNA of the CDR3 is TGCGCCAGCAGCCCCCGGTCGGGGCTCACCGGGGAGCTGTTTTTT. Encoded protein: CASSPRSGLTGELFF.